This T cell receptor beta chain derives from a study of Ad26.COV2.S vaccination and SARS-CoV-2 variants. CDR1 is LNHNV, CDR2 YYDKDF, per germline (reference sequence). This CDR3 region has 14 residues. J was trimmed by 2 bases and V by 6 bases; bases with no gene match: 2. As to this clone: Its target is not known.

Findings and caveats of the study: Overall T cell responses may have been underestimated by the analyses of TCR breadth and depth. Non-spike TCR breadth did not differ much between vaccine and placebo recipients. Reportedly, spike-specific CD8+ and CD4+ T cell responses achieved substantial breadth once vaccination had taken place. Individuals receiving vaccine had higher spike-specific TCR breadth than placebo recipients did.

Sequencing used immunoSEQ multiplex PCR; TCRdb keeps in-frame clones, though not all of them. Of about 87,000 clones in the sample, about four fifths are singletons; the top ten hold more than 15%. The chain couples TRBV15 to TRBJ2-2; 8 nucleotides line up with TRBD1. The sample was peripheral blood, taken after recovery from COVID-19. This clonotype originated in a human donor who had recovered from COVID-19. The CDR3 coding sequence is TGTGCCACCAGGGACAGGGTAAACACCGGGGAGCTGTTTTTT. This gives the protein CATRDRVNTGELFF.